A single sample gave rise to the 30 T cell receptor beta chains below, sequenced in a study of regulatory T cells in long-lasting Graves disease. Time point in this sample: newly diagnosed GD, antithyroid drugs for less than 3 months. Making the TCR library involved RNA that had been extracted from PBMCs. Both iRepertoire HTBI primers and Arm-PCR of CDR3 regions were used to build the TCR beta libraries. From the multiplex PCR reads, TCRdb called clonotypes with MiXCR, one entry per CDR3 protein. Of roughly 560,000 distinct CDR3 sequences listed, around 15% are singletons. This sample also belongs to another study, concerning T cells in Graves' hyperthyroidism and ophthalmopathy.

The material sequenced was peripheral blood mononuclear cells (PBMCs), taken at new diagnosis, from a patient treated with antithyroid drugs. The receptors were gathered from a woman between 40 and 65 years old with Graves disease.

J is TRBJ2-1 and V is TRBV28; D uncertain. Trimming took off 6 bases at V and 0 bases at J, with 12 bases between the two ends. There are 15 residues in the CDR3. Germline CDR1 reads MDHEN; CDR2 reads SYDVKM. CDR3 sequence reads: CASRNSLSSYNEQFF. CDR3 nucleotides: TGTGCCAGCAGAAATAGCCTGAGCTCCTACAATGAGCAGTTCTTC.

This clonotype has at least ten counts. The chain has TRBV10-3 and TRBJ2-5; D uncertain. Between the trimmed V and J ends, which lost 6 bases and 1 base, there was a span of 9 bases. Germline lookup yields CDR1 ENHRY and CDR2 SYGVKD. CDR3 size: 13 residues. CDR3 protein: CAISPRSQETQYF. CDR3 in DNA: TGTGCCATCAGCCCCCGTTCCCAAGAGACCCAGTACTTC.

This clonotype has at least ten counts. The CDR3 region is CASSYTGETQYF. The CDR3 coding sequence is TGTGCCAGCAGTTATACGGGAGAGACCCAGTACTTC. The chain is built from TRBV6-5 and TRBJ2-5; no clear D. Trimming pared 3 bases from V and 4 bases from J, leaving 6 bases between. The CDR3 is made up of 12 amino acids. CDR1 is MNHEY and CDR2 is SVGAGI in the germline V gene.

The chain is built from TRBV20-1 and TRBJ1-6; D gene ambiguous. V was pared by 0 bases and J by 6 bases, with 12 bases between. The CDR3 has 15 residues. Germline CDR1 reads DFQATT; CDR2 reads SNEGSKA (reference sequence). The CDR3 here is CSARDGGTTNSPLHF. Written as DNA, the CDR3 is TGCAGTGCTAGAGATGGCGGTACCACTAATTCACCCCTCCACTTT.

Many counts were recorded for this clonotype. The rearrangement joins TRBV18 to TRBJ2-7, with D uncertain. Germline V lookup: CDR1 KGHSH, CDR2 LQKENI. This CDR3 spans 11 amino acids. The V end lost 4 bases, the J end lost 6 bases, and 7 bases lay between the germline ends. CDR3 amino acids: CASSQESEQYF. The CDR3 DNA is TGTGCCAGCTCACAAGAGTCCGAGCAGTACTTC.

CDR3: CASSVPKSYEQYF. CDR3 DNA: TGTGCCAGTAGTGTCCCCAAATCCTACGAGCAGTACTTC. This chain joins TRBV19 and TRBJ2-7; no firm D call. The length of the CDR3 is 13 residues. Trimming took off 5 bases at V and 1 base at J, with 9 bases between the two ends. Per germline, CDR1 LNHDA and CDR2 SQIVND (reference sequence).

In its sample, this clonotype was seen many times. The chain links TRBV5-4 to TRBJ1-2; D not resolved. V lost 0 bases, J lost 0 bases, and 9 bases lay in between. Germline values: CDR1 SGHNT, CDR2 YYREEE (reference sequence). The CDR3 extends over 15 amino acids. Written as DNA, the CDR3 is TGTGCCAGCAGCTTGGGTGCGGCCACTAACTATGGCTACACCTTC. Protein product: CASSLGAATNYGYTF.

The genes are TRBV12-3 or TRBV12-4 and TRBJ2-4, with TRBD2 matching 9 bases. V was clipped by 5 bases and J by 9 bases; unmatched bases: 5. The CDR3 is 13 amino acids. CDR3 loop: CASSQPAGGIQYF. The CDR3 bases are TGTGCCAGCAGTCAACCAGCGGGAGGCATTCAGTACTTC.

In its sample, this clonotype was seen a few times. The chain employs TRBV30 and TRBJ1-2; a possible D gene is TRBD1 (6 bases). This CDR3 is 14 amino acids long. Per germline, CDR1 GTSNPN and CDR2 SVGIG (reference sequence). V was trimmed by 3 bases and J by 4 bases, leaving 15 bases between them. CDR3 in amino acids: CAWRTGGLSYGYTF. In DNA, the CDR3 is TGTGCCTGGAGGACAGGCGGCTTAAGCTATGGCTACACCTTC.

This clonotype was counted ten times or more. CDR3 in amino acids: CASSRIGQGRIEQYF. CDR3 coding DNA: TGTGCCAGCAGCCGTATAGGACAGGGAAGGATTGAGCAGTACTTC. V and J are TRBV3-1 and TRBJ2-7, with 8 positions matching TRBD1. CDR1 and CDR2 from the germline V gene are LGHDT and YNNKEL (reference sequence). The ends lost 4 bases at V and 7 bases at J; junction bases unmatched: 12. The CDR3 is 15 residues long.

The chain couples TRBV6-9 to TRBJ2-2; 8 positions match TRBD2. The V gene's germline CDR1 is MNHGY and CDR2 SVAAGI. Trimming cost V 3 bases and J 7 bases; bases outside gene matches: 4. The CDR3 is made up of 14 amino acids. The CDR3 nucleotides read TGTGCCAGCAGTTACAGCGGGGGTCACGGGGAGCTGTTTTTT. Translated, it gives CASSYSGGHGELFF.

The genes are TRBV20-1 and TRBJ2-3; D is possibly TRBD2 (7 bases). This CDR3 region has 13 residues. Germline V CDR1 and CDR2: DFQATT, SNEGSKA (reference sequence). V lost 3 bases to trimming and J lost 6 bases, with 13 bases between them. This CDR3 reads CSARRGPADTQYF. The CDR3, as DNA: TGCAGTGCTAGGCGGGGGCCTGCGGATACGCAGTATTTT.

This clonotype was counted many times. The V and J genes are TRBV5-1 and TRBJ2-2; D perhaps matches TRBD1 (5 bases). Germline CDR1 SGHRS, CDR2 YFSETQ. There are 16 residues in the CDR3. V was cut by 2 bases and J by 3 bases, with 14 bases left in between. Here the CDR3 reads CASSFMAGRDTGELFF. The CDR3 coding sequence is TGCGCCAGCAGCTTCATGGCAGGGCGAGACACCGGGGAGCTGTTTTTT.

The chain combines TRBV4-1 with TRBJ2-4, with D possibly matching TRBD1 (5 bases). Trimming removed 3 bases from V and 6 bases from J, with 15 bases in between. Germline CDR1 MGHRA, CDR2 YSYEKL. The CDR3 is 15 residues long. The CDR3 DNA reads as TGCGCCAGCAGCCACCAGGGCGCAGAGCGAAACATTCAGTACTTC. Its protein product is CASSHQGAERNIQYF.

This clonotype appeared many times. This chain uses TRBV20-1 with TRBJ1-5; 8 positions agree with TRBD1. This CDR3 is 14 amino acids long. Germline CDR1 reads DFQATT; CDR2 reads SNEGSKA (reference sequence). The trim removed 3 bases at V and 3 bases at J, leaving 4 bases unmatched. The DNA of the CDR3 is TGCAGTGCTAGGCCGGACAGGGTCAATCAGCCCCAGCATTTT. Encoded protein: CSARPDRVNQPQHF.

A word on this clonotype: A read error may explain this, as a much larger clone is one base away. The J gene is TRBJ1-5, the V gene TRBV18, with D unclear. Germline V gives CDR1 KGHSH, CDR2 LQKENI. The CDR3 has 15 residues. The CDR3 region has the DNA TGTGTCAGCTCACCGGAGAGAGGCTGGGATCAGCCCCAGCATTTT. Its translation is CVSSPERGWDQPQHF.

This clonotype was picked up many times. V gene TRBV7-9 combines with J gene TRBJ1-2; TRBD1 might be the D (6 bases). Per germline, CDR1 SEHNR and CDR2 FQNEAQ (reference sequence). The CDR3 runs 17 residues. Trimming pared 0 bases from V and 3 bases from J, leaving 17 bases between. The CDR3 spells CASSLAAWLGADYGYTF. CDR3 in DNA: TGTGCCAGCAGCTTAGCGGCCTGGCTGGGGGCGGACTATGGCTACACCTTC. The variable domain in full, with the rest retrieved from reference TRBV7-9 and TRBJ1-2, is DTGVSQNPRHKITKRGQNVTFRCDPISEHNRLYWYRQTLGQGPEFLTYFQNEAQLEKSRLLSDRFSAERPKGSFSTLEIQRTEQGDSAMYLCASSLAAWLGADYGYTFGSGTRLTVV.

In its sample, this clonotype was seen many times. This chain uses TRBV3-1 with TRBJ2-7; D gene uncertain. The germline gives CDR1 LGHDT, CDR2 YNNKEL (reference sequence). The germline V and J ends were trimmed by 3 bases and 2 bases, with 5 bases remaining between them. The CDR3 extends over 12 amino acids. CDR3 residues: CASSHLAYEQYF. CDR3 bases: TGTGCCAGCAGCCATTTGGCCTACGAGCAGTACTTC.

This clonotype was seen ten or more times. The CDR3 sequence is CASSLLVGFEQYF. CDR3 DNA: TGCGCCAGCAGCCTTCTGGTGGGGTTCGAGCAGTACTTC. The chain links TRBV5-1 to TRBJ2-7; no clear D gene. Per the germline V gene, CDR1 is SGHRS and CDR2 is YFSETQ. V shed 4 bases and J shed 6 bases, with 14 bases lying between them. The CDR3 is 13 residues long. The variable domain in full, completed from reference TRBV5-1 and TRBJ2-7, reads KAGVTQTPRYLIKTRGQQVTLSCSPISGHRSVSWYQQTPGQGLQFLFEYFSETQRNKGNFPGRFSGRQFSNSRSEMNVSTLELGDSALYLCASSLLVGFEQYFGPGTRLTVT.

This chain links TRBV3-1 with TRBJ2-7; TRBD1 agrees at 7 bases. The J segment lost 3 bases and the V segment lost 2 bases, leaving 13 bases of the junction unmatched. Germline CDR1 reads LGHDT; CDR2 reads YNNKEL (reference sequence). The CDR3 is 17 amino acids. CDR3 protein: CASSQWVGTERVYEQYF. DNA of the CDR3: TGTGCCAGCAGCCAATGGGTCGGGACAGAGCGCGTCTACGAGCAGTACTTC.

This rearrangement joins TRBV6-1 to TRBJ1-5, with D possibly matching TRBD1 (6 bases). The CDR3 is made up of 15 amino acids. Germline V CDR1 and CDR2: MNHNS, SASEGT. CDR3 coding DNA: TGTTCGACAAGGGGGGGGGGCTCGGGCAATCAGCCCCAGCATTTT. Its translation: CSTRGGGSGNQPQHF.

There are many counts of this clonotype. The chain carries TRBV28 and TRBJ1-2; D is perhaps TRBD1 (6 bases). V was pared by 5 bases and J by 7 bases, with 20 bases between. This CDR3 has 15 amino acids. In germline, CDR1 is MDHEN, CDR2 SYDVKM. The CDR3 nucleotides read TGTGCCAGCAGTAATCCAGGGCGTTGGACAGCTGGCTACACCTTC. Its protein product is CASSNPGRWTAGYTF.

This clonotype was counted many times. CDR3 amino acids: CASNLGMGYTEAFF. The CDR3 nucleotides are TGTGCCAGCAACCTAGGGATGGGTTACACTGAAGCTTTCTTT. V usage is TRBV2 and J usage is TRBJ1-1; D is undetermined. The CDR3 spans 14 residues. The ends were cut back, 7 bases at V and 3 bases at J, with 15 bases in the middle. Germline lookup yields CDR1 SNHLY and CDR2 FYNNEI.

This clonotype was found many times. The gene calls are TRBV28 and TRBJ2-7, with 11 nucleotides matching TRBD2. CDR3 length: 14 amino acids. Per the germline V gene, CDR1 is MDHEN and CDR2 is SYDVKM. V shed 11 bases and J 7 bases; nucleotides not matched to a gene: 13. The chain's CDR3 is CAGNSGGAQGEQYF. CDR3 in DNA: TGTGCCGGTAATAGCGGGGGGGCCCAGGGGGAGCAGTACTTC.

V is TRBV7-6 and J is TRBJ2-7, with D maybe TRBD1 (6 bases). The CDR3 spans 15 residues. V lost 1 base to trimming and J lost 4 bases, with 14 bases between them. Germline V gene lookup returns CDR1 SGHVS and CDR2 FNYEAQ. The CDR3 region is CASSLVQGIMYEQYF. In nucleotides, the CDR3 is TGTGCCAGCAGCTTAGTGCAGGGGATTATGTACGAGCAGTACTTC.

This clonotype occurred many times. This chain connects TRBV3-1 to TRBJ1-5, with 7 bases lining up with TRBD1. Germline V lookup: CDR1 LGHDT, CDR2 YNNKEL (reference sequence). The CDR3 loop spans 16 amino acids. The ends lost 0 bases at V and 5 bases at J; junction bases unmatched: 7. CDR3 in amino acids: CASSQDYPGGDQPQHF. CDR3 DNA sequence: TGTGCCAGCAGCCAAGATTATCCAGGGGGAGATCAGCCCCAGCATTTT. Complete variable domain (other parts from reference TRBV3-1 and TRBJ1-5): DTAVSQTPKYLVTQMGNDKSIKCEQNLGHDTMYWYKQDSKKFLKIMFSYNNKELIINETVPNRFSPKSPDKAHLNLHINSLELGDSAVYFCASSQDYPGGDQPQHFGDGTRLSIL.

This clonotype was seen many times. The rearrangement links TRBV11-2 to TRBJ2-3, with D perhaps matching TRBD2 (6 bases). V was pared by 5 bases and J by 3 bases, with 18 bases between. Germline V gene data show CDR1 as SGHAT and CDR2 as FQNNGV. The CDR3 has 16 amino acids. CDR3 sequence: CASSPGSGPGTDTQYF. CDR3 bases: TGTGCCAGCAGCCCAGGTAGCGGACCTGGAACAGATACGCAGTATTTT.

Many counts were recorded for this clonotype. The J gene is TRBJ2-1, the V gene TRBV20-1; TRBD1 agrees at 9 bases. The germline CDR1 and CDR2 sequences are DFQATT and SNEGSKA (reference sequence). V lost 1 base to trimming and J lost 7 bases; unmatched junction nucleotides: 8. There are 15 residues in the CDR3. CDR3 residues: CSARGVWTGANEQFF. The CDR3 bases are TGCAGTGCTAGAGGGGTGTGGACAGGGGCAAATGAGCAGTTCTTC.

The chain carries TRBV7-9 and TRBJ1-2; D is unclear. The CDR3 totals 15 residues. The germline CDR1 and CDR2 sequences are SEHNR and FQNEAQ (reference sequence). V dropped 1 base and J dropped 4 bases, with 13 bases sitting between them. CDR3 loop: CASSLDAGASYGYTF. In DNA, the CDR3 is TGTGCCAGCAGCTTAGATGCAGGAGCGTCCTATGGCTACACCTTC.

The table lists this clonotype with a few counts. The CDR3 loop is CSVERDRDLIKYGYTF. The CDR3 DNA reads as TGCAGCGTCGAGAGGGACAGGGATCTCATTAAGTATGGCTACACCTTC. The rearrangement uses TRBV29-1 and TRBJ1-2, with TRBD1 identical over 9 bases. The CDR3 extends over 16 amino acids. With V trimmed by 6 bases and J by 5 bases, 16 bases remained unmatched. Germline V lookup: CDR1 SQVTM, CDR2 ANQGSEA.